These 17 T cell receptor beta chains were sequenced from one sample in a study of shared clonotypes between healthy human individuals. Measured with immunoSEQ multiplex PCR; TCRdb has only the in-frame clones, and not every one. The profile shows roughly 1,500,000 clones, about 98% of them singletons. The source material was naive CD4+ T cells sorted from blood. Subset meaning: CD45RA+ positively selected. These receptors originate from a man in his thirties or forties in good health.

A note on this clone: The same CDR3 can be traced to other DNA sequences in this sample. The chain combines TRBV19 with TRBJ2-5; the D gene is possibly TRBD1 (5 bases). The V gene lost 1 base and the J gene lost 1 base, with 7 bases spanning the gap. CDR3 size: 14 residues. The germline gives CDR1 LNHDA, CDR2 SQIVND (reference sequence). The CDR3 is CASSIVQGQETQYF. The DNA for the CDR3 is TGTGCCAGTAGTATAGTCCAGGGCCAAGAGACCCAGTACTTC.

A remark on this clone: Other nucleotide sequences in the sample specify the same CDR3. The CDR3, as DNA: TGTGCCAGCAGCGTAGGGCTGGCCTACGAGCAGTACTTC. Translating gives CASSVGLAYEQYF. The chain has TRBV9 and TRBJ2-7; no clear D. Trimming pared 0 bases from V and 2 bases from J, leaving 6 bases between. This CDR3 is 13 amino acids long. From germline, CDR1 is SGDLS and CDR2 YYNGEE.

The V call is TRBV7-2, the J call TRBJ2-7; D is possibly TRBD1 (5 bases). Deletions cut 1 base from V and 4 bases from J, with 11 bases between. The CDR3 has 14 amino acids. CDR1 SGHTA and CDR2 FQGNSA come from the germline V gene. The CDR3 DNA reads TGTGCCAGCAGCTTAGGGGGCCAACTTTACGAGCAGTACTTC. Residues: CASSLGGQLYEQYF.

The V call is TRBV7-8, the J call TRBJ2-2, with TRBD2 as a possible D gene (6 bases). The germline V and J ends were trimmed by 2 bases and 0 bases, with 16 bases remaining between them. Germline V gene sequence: CDR1 SGHVS, CDR2 FQNEAQ. This CDR3 has 18 amino acids. The CDR3 loop is CASSLYYLGGSNTGELFF. The CDR3 nucleotides are TGTGCCAGCAGCTTATATTACCTGGGGGGTTCGAACACCGGGGAGCTGTTTTTT.

The genes are TRBV16 and TRBJ2-5, with D tentatively TRBD1 (6 bases). Between the trimmed V and J ends, which lost 0 bases and 7 bases, there was a span of 9 bases. This CDR3 comprises 13 residues. The germline gives CDR1 KGHSY, CDR2 FQNENV. As DNA, the CDR3 is TGTGCCAGCAGCCAATCGGACAGTGGGACCCAGTACTTC. This codes for CASSQSDSGTQYF.

The chain recombines TRBV5-4 with TRBJ2-2, with 10 positions matching TRBD2. The CDR3 spans 17 residues. V was pared by 0 bases and J by 6 bases, with 8 bases of the junction left unmatched. The V gene's germline CDR1 is SGHNT and CDR2 YYREEE (reference sequence). DNA of the CDR3: TGTGCCAGCAGCTTGGGCGACCTAGCGGGAGTGGCCGGGGAGCTGTTTTTT. Protein: CASSLGDLAGVAGELFF.

The chain couples TRBV28 to TRBJ2-2, with 12 bases that match TRBD2. This CDR3 has 19 amino acids. V dropped 5 bases and J dropped 2; count of bases not matched to a gene: 12. Germline lookup yields CDR1 MDHEN and CDR2 SYDVKM. In DNA form, the CDR3 reads TGTGCCAGCAGTGGGTGGACTAGCGGGAACGGAGTAAACACCGGGGAGCTGTTTTTT. This sequence encodes CASSGWTSGNGVNTGELFF.

The DNA for the CDR3 is TGCGCCAGCAGCTACGGGGACAGGGATACAGATACGCAGTATTTT. This gives the protein CASSYGDRDTDTQYF. The J gene is TRBJ2-3, the V gene TRBV5-1, with TRBD1 matching over 9 bases. The V gene's germline CDR1 is SGHRS and CDR2 YFSETQ. The CDR3 has 15 amino acids. Trimming took 3 bases from V and 3 from J; bases not matched to a gene: 5.

CDR3 coding DNA: TGTGCCATCAGTGAATGGGAAGGGGGGGTAGCCGGGGAGCTGTTTTTT. Residues: CAISEWEGGVAGELFF. V gene TRBV10-3 combines with J gene TRBJ2-2, with D possibly matching TRBD2 (7 bases). Between the trimmed V and J ends, which lost 3 bases and 6 bases, there was a span of 17 bases. The CDR3 has 16 amino acids. Germline CDR1 ENHRY, CDR2 SYGVKD.

Here the CDR3 DNA reads TGTGCCAGCAGCAACAGGGAAAGTCAGCCCCAGCATTTT. Translating it yields CASSNRESQPQHF. J is TRBJ1-5 and V is TRBV27, with D perhaps TRBD1 (6 bases). The CDR3 is 13 amino acids. V lost 6 bases and J 6 bases, leaving 12 bases between the germline ends. Germline V CDR1 and CDR2: MNHEY, SMNVEV (reference sequence).

This sequence joins TRBV6-1 and TRBJ2-7; perhaps D is TRBD1 or TRBD2 (5 bases each). In germline, CDR1 is MNHNS, CDR2 SASEGT. The CDR3 is 17 residues long. Trimming left V 1 base short and J 3 bases short, with 19 bases between. The CDR3: CASSEGGLPIPLYEQYF. DNA for the CDR3: TGTGCCAGCAGTGAAGGGGGGTTACCCATTCCCCTCTACGAGCAGTACTTC.

CDR3 sequence (DNA): TGTGCCAGCAGCTCCCGACTAGCGGGAGTGAATGAGCAGTTCTTC. Translation gives CASSSRLAGVNEQFF. V usage is TRBV7-6 and J usage is TRBJ2-1; TRBD2 matches 12 bases. CDR1 is SGHVS and CDR2 is FNYEAQ in the germline V gene. The J segment lost 7 bases and the V segment lost 4 bases, leaving 5 bases of the junction unmatched. The CDR3 sequence is 15 residues long. The variable domain in full, completed from reference TRBV7-6 and TRBJ2-1, reads GAGVSQSPRYKVTKRGQDVALRCDPISGHVSLYWYRQALGQGPEFLTYFNYEAQQDKSGLPNDRFSAERPEGSISTLTIQRTEQRDSAMYRCASSSRLAGVNEQFFGPGTRLTVL.

The chain employs TRBV28 and TRBJ2-5, with D tentatively TRBD2 (6 bases). The V end lost 2 bases, the J end lost 5 bases, and 12 bases lay between the germline ends. This CDR3 is 14 amino acids long. Germline lookup yields CDR1 MDHEN and CDR2 SYDVKM. The CDR3: CASSLTGGTETQYF. The DNA for the CDR3 is TGTGCCAGCAGTTTAACTGGGGGGACGGAGACCCAGTACTTC.

V is TRBV5-1 and J is TRBJ2-6; D possibly corresponds to TRBD1 (5 bases). CDR1 and CDR2 (germline): SGHRS, YFSETQ. This CDR3 region has 16 residues. V was trimmed by 1 base and J by 2 bases, leaving 10 bases between them. CDR3 in DNA: TGCGCCAGCAGCTTGAGGGGCGGACCTGGGGCCAACGTCCTGACTTTC. Translation gives CASSLRGGPGANVLTF.

The rearrangement links TRBV27 to TRBJ2-7; D is undetermined. This CDR3 spans 15 amino acids. Germline V gene lookup returns CDR1 MNHEY and CDR2 SMNVEV (reference sequence). Trimming removed 8 bases from V and 0 bases from J, with 17 bases in between. Here the CDR3 DNA reads TGTGCCAGCCGCTTAAGGGCACTCTTCTCCTACGAGCAGTACTTC. Protein product: CASRLRALFSYEQYF.

V and J are TRBV6-5 and TRBJ1-2; D remains unclear. This CDR3 comprises 14 residues. The V gene's germline CDR1 is MNHEY and CDR2 SVGAGI. V was cut by 0 bases and J by 1 base, with 6 bases left in between. The CDR3 DNA reads as TGTGCCAGCAGTTACTCGAAAGTTAACTATGGCTACACCTTC. Encoded protein: CASSYSKVNYGYTF.

CDR3 in amino acids: CASSLGYWGTEAFF. The CDR3 nucleotides read TGTGCCAGCAGTCTAGGTTATTGGGGCACTGAAGCTTTCTTT. The chain couples TRBV28 to TRBJ1-1; no clear D. The CDR3 extends over 14 amino acids. CDR1 MDHEN and CDR2 SYDVKM come from the germline V gene. V gave up 5 bases and J gave up 4 bases, with 14 bases separating them.